The rows below give T cell receptor beta chains drawn from one sample of a study of T cells after yellow fever vaccination. TCRdb re-analysed the 5' RACE reads in MiXCR, keeping a single row per CDR3 protein. This sample has hundreds of thousands of distinct CDR3 sequences; more than 9% occur once, and the top ten carry 14% to 15%. Specimen: PBMCs, collected on the day of the yellow fever booster vaccination. These receptors all come from a young man who received the YFV17D yellow fever vaccine. CDR3s include the opening cysteine and the closing phenylalanine or tryptophan. A D gene is named only where the DNA matches it firmly. The size field is filled for only some rows; it gives once, few, many or a size class.

J gene | clone size | D gene | V gene | CDR3 DNA | CDR3 protein
TRBJ2-7 | many | TRBD2 | TRBV6-2/TRBV6-3 | TGTGCCAGCAGACCCGCCGGGACTAGCGGGCTATACGAGCAGTACTTC | CASRPAGTSGLYEQYF
TRBJ2-7 | many | TRBD1 | TRBV7-6 | TGTGCCAGCAGCCGGGGACAGGCTTTTTCCAACGAGCAGTACTTC | CASSRGQAFSNEQYF
TRBJ2-7 | - | - | TRBV7-2 | TGTGCCAGCAGCATGGGCCCCGGGACCTCCTACGAGCAGTACTTC | CASSMGPGTSYEQYF
TRBJ2-5 | many | - | TRBV24-1 | TGTGCCACCAGTGAGGGTGTGGGGGAGACCCAGTACTTC | CATSEGVGETQYF
TRBJ2-1 | - | TRBD2 | TRBV3-1 | TGTGCCAGCAGTTCAAATAGCGGGAGCCAGGGTAGGACCTACAATGAGCAGTTCTTC | CASSSNSGSQGRTYNEQFF
TRBJ2-1 | - | TRBD2 | TRBV6-2/TRBV6-3 | TGTGCCAGCGCCACAGCGGGAGGGTACTACAATGAGCAGTTCTTC | CASATAGGYYNEQFF
TRBJ2-6 | few | TRBD1 | TRBV6-5 | TGTGCCAGCAGTTACTCGTCGGGACAGATATACTCTGGGGCCAACGTCCTGACTTTC | CASSYSSGQIYSGANVLTF
TRBJ2-5 | few | - | TRBV14 | TGTGCCAGCAGCGAAGGAACGACCCAGTACTTC | CASSEGTTQYF
TRBJ2-1 | - | TRBD2 | TRBV11-3 | TGTGCCAGCAGCTTACGGTCGAGCGGGAGACGGAATGAGCAGTTCTTC | CASSLRSSGRRNEQFF
TRBJ1-2 | - | - | TRBV6-5 | TGTGACAGCAGTCGACTCGACAGGAACTATGGCTACACCTTC | CDSSRLDRNYGYTF
TRBJ2-5 | - | TRBD1 | TRBV7-2 | TGTGCCAGCAGCAAACAGGGGCGGAAGACCCAGTACTTC | CASSKQGRKTQYF
TRBJ2-7 | few | - | TRBV29-1 | TGCAGCGTCGTGGACTTTCAGGGCGAGCAGTACTTC | CSVVDFQGEQYF
TRBJ1-5 | - | - | TRBV15 | TGTGCCACCAGCAGAGATCCCCAGCCCCAGCATTTT | CATSRDPQPQHF
TRBJ2-1 | few | - | TRBV9 | TGTGCCAGCAGCCAGGGTTCGGAGCGGACCTCCTACAATGAGCAGTTCTTC | CASSQGSERTSYNEQFF